This T cell receptor beta chain was identified in a study of post-analysis software for immune sequencing data. Trimming left V 0 bases short and J 6 bases short, with 14 bases between. This CDR3 has 15 residues. Germline V gene data show CDR1 as LGHDT and CDR2 as YNNKEL (reference sequence). The study, taken as a whole, reports: TRBV5-6, TRBV5-1 and TRBV20-1 belonged to a set of about five TRBV segments that were more frequent in patients than controls.

The TCR beta cDNA libraries carried unique molecular identifiers. Each CDR3 protein is one row after TCRdb ran MiXCR on the PCR reads. Of 750,000 to 950,000 distinct CDR3 sequences in the sample, 40% to 55% were seen once. To note about this clonotype: Its antigen is still unknown.

The TCR originated in a girl aged 10 to 17 with multiple sclerosis. The sample taken for sequencing was blood. The V and J genes are TRBV3-1 and TRBJ1-2; no clear D gene. CDR3 sequence reads: CASSQDRSYRDGYTF. CDR3 DNA sequence: TGTGCCAGCAGCCAAGATAGGAGTTATCGAGATGGCTACACCTTC.